A selection of T cell receptor beta chains follows, all from one sample in a study of blood T cell repertoires in COVID-19. This table comes from immunoSEQ multiplex PCR, and its TCRdb copy is limited to in-frame clones, with some not included. The table lists some 110,000 clones, 70% to 80% of them singletons. Sequenced: peripheral blood. All receptors come from a man aged 45-60 years with acute or convalescent COVID-19. Both conserved end residues are part of each CDR3. D genes are given only for firm matches. Some rows have no size entry. The others give once, few or many, or a class for an expanded clone.

.	TRBV6-5	TRBJ2-7	.	CASSSPGFGATEQYF	TGTGCCAGCAGTTCCCCAGGGTTTGGCGCCACCGAGCAGTACTTC
TRBD1	TRBV6-1	TRBJ1-5	.	CASSEWDRGRNQPQHF	TGTGCCAGCAGTGAATGGGACAGGGGGCGCAATCAGCCCCAGCATTTT
TRBD1	TRBV3-1/TRBV3-2	TRBJ1-2	.	CASSHHRGDYGYTF	TGTGCCAGCAGCCACCACAGGGGCGACTATGGCTACACCTTC
TRBD2	TRBV5-6	TRBJ2-1	.	CASSLGLAVVSHEQFF	TGTGCCAGCAGCTTGGGGCTAGCGGTAGTTTCACATGAGCAGTTCTTC
.	TRBV5-1	TRBJ1-1	.	CASSWGLTGNTEAFF	TGCGCCAGCAGCTGGGGTTTAACAGGTAACACTGAAGCTTTCTTT
.	TRBV7-8	TRBJ1-1	.	CASSSKNTEAFF	TGTGCCAGCAGCTCAAAGAACACTGAAGCTTTCTTT
TRBD1	TRBV7-9	TRBJ1-2	.	CASSHRVRGGADGYTF	TGTGCCAGCAGCCATAGAGTCCGAGGGGGCGCGGACGGCTACACCTTC
.	TRBV19	TRBJ2-1	.	CASSIIEGSYNEQFF	TGTGCCAGTAGTATAATCGAGGGAAGCTACAATGAGCAGTTCTTC
.	TRBV28	TRBJ1-5	.	CASRGGVGNQPQHF	TGTGCCAGCAGGGGGGGGGTAGGCAATCAGCCCCAGCATTTT
TRBD1	TRBV27	TRBJ2-7	.	CASQRQGSYEQYF	TGTGCCAGCCAAAGACAGGGATCCTACGAGCAGTACTTC
.	TRBV6-5	TRBJ2-7	.	CASRDLGELPYEQYF	TGTGCCAGCAGGGACCTGGGAGAACTTCCCTACGAGCAGTACTTC
TRBD2	TRBV28	TRBJ2-7	.	CASSSPWTSGSIPYEQYF	TGTGCCAGCAGTTCGCCCTGGACTAGCGGGAGTATTCCCTACGAGCAGTACTTC
.	TRBV28	TRBJ2-3	.	CASNVAGSPSTDTQYF	TGTGCCAGCAACGTCGCGGGATCACCTAGCACAGATACGCAGTATTTT
TRBD2	TRBV5-1	TRBJ2-3	.	CARRPGLAGEGQYF	TGCGCCAGAAGACCGGGACTAGCGGGGGAAGGGCAGTATTTT
.	TRBV7-8	TRBJ2-7	many	CASSMTNYEQYF	TGTGCCAGCAGCATGACAAATTACGAGCAGTACTTC
.	TRBV30	TRBJ1-5	few	CAWGTGYRDQPQHF	TGTGCCTGGGGCACCGGGTACAGGGATCAGCCCCAGCATTTT
.	TRBV29-1	TRBJ1-1	.	CSLGGAMNTEAFF	TGCAGCCTCGGGGGGGCTATGAACACTGAAGCTTTCTTT
.	TRBV3-1/TRBV3-2	TRBJ1-1	.	CASSQGGTEAFF	TGTGCCAGCAGCCAAGGAGGTACTGAAGCTTTCTTT
TRBD2	TRBV14	TRBJ2-5	.	CASSPTSGRSLWTQYF	TGTGCCAGCAGCCCTACTAGCGGGAGGAGTCTATGGACCCAGTACTTC
TRBD1	TRBV30	TRBJ1-5	.	CAWSGDPGTGLGQPQHF	TGTGCCTGGAGTGGTGACCCCGGGACAGGGTTGGGTCAGCCCCAGCATTTT
.	TRBV5-4	TRBJ2-1	few	CASRPDSYNEQFF	TGTGCCAGCAGACCCGACAGCTACAATGAGCAGTTCTTC
TRBD2	TRBV5-1	TRBJ2-3	.	CARRLAGVNPTSTDTQYF	TGCGCCAGGAGACTAGCGGGGGTGAACCCTACTAGCACAGATACGCAGTATTTT
.	TRBV9	TRBJ1-4	.	CASSPSGSNEKLFF	TGTGCCAGCAGCCCATCGGGGAGTAATGAAAAACTGTTTTTT
.	TRBV9	TRBJ2-3	.	CASSRRLGTDTQYF	TGTGCCAGCAGCCGACGACTAGGGACAGATACGCAGTATTTT
.	TRBV18	TRBJ2-1	.	CASSPSTDFSYNEQFF	TGTGCCAGCTCACCAAGTACTGACTTCTCCTACAATGAGCAGTTCTTC
.	TRBV6-6	TRBJ1-4	few	CASSQGLLGEKLFF	TGTGCCAGCAGCCAGGGGTTATTAGGTGAAAAACTGTTTTTT
.	TRBV14	TRBJ2-2	medium-sized	CASSTANTGELFF	TGTGCCAGCAGTACAGCGAACACCGGGGAGCTGTTTTTT
.	TRBV7-9	TRBJ1-1	once	CASSLRTGQDTEAFF	TGTGCCAGCAGCCTTCGAACAGGTCAAGACACTGAAGCTTTCTTT
.	TRBV9	TRBJ1-6	.	CASSVAPDSGRGNSPLHF	TGTGCCAGCAGCGTAGCCCCGGACTCAGGGCGGGGTAATTCACCCCTCCACTTT
TRBD1	TRBV3-1/TRBV3-2	TRBJ2-3	.	CASSQVSGGKNTQYF	TGTGCCAGCAGCCAAGTTTCAGGGGGCAAGAATACGCAGTATTTT
.	TRBV10-3	TRBJ1-2	.	CAISGSLANYGYTF	TGTGCCATCAGTGGTTCTTTAGCTAACTATGGCTACACCTTC
TRBD1	TRBV5-1	TRBJ2-5	once	CASSLGGSRETQYF	TGCGCCAGCAGCTTAGGGGGCAGTCGAGAGACCCAGTACTTC
.	TRBV10-1	TRBJ2-1	.	CASSENPSVYNEQFF	TGCGCCAGCAGCGAAAACCCGAGTGTCTACAATGAGCAGTTCTTC
.	TRBV5-4	TRBJ2-3	.	CASSLEQADTQYF	TGTGCCAGCAGCTTGGAACAAGCAGATACGCAGTATTTT
.	TRBV18	TRBJ1-1	few	CASSPSVNTEAFF	TGTGCCAGCTCACCCTCAGTGAACACTGAAGCTTTCTTT
.	TRBV18	TRBJ2-7	once	CASSLQRDGEQYF	TGTGCCAGCTCACTCCAGAGGGATGGCGAGCAGTACTTC
.	TRBV28	TRBJ1-1	.	CASSELATEAFF	TGTGCCAGCAGTGAACTTGCCACTGAAGCTTTCTTT
.	TRBV4-1	TRBJ2-7	.	CASSQRLGYEQYF	TGCGCCAGCAGCCAACGACTGGGCTACGAGCAGTACTTC
.	TRBV5-8	TRBJ1-5	.	CASSPGRQQNQPQHF	TGTGCCAGCAGCCCGGGTCGACAGCAGAATCAGCCCCAGCATTTT
.	TRBV28	TRBJ2-7	.	CASSSGGPPPQYF	TGTGCCAGCAGTTCCGGGGGTCCCCCTCCCCAGTACTTC
TRBD2	TRBV5-4	TRBJ2-3	.	CASSPGLAGGPRTDTQYF	TGTGCCAGCAGCCCGGGACTAGCGGGAGGGCCGCGGACAGATACGCAGTATTTT
.	TRBV24-1	TRBJ2-5	.	CATSDLQASQETQYF	TGTGCCACCAGTGATTTGCAAGCGAGCCAAGAGACCCAGTACTTC
TRBD1	TRBV6-5	TRBJ1-2	.	CASSLNGQGQGYTF	TGTGCCAGCAGTTTGAACGGACAGGGCCAAGGCTACACCTTC
TRBD1	TRBV6-5	TRBJ1-5	.	CATSTGAGQPQHF	TGTGCCACATCGACAGGGGCGGGTCAGCCCCAGCATTTT
TRBD1	TRBV3-1/TRBV3-2	TRBJ2-1	.	CASSQVPGQGRNEQFF	TGTGCCAGCAGCCAAGTCCCGGGACAGGGCCGTAATGAGCAGTTCTTC
TRBD1	TRBV19	TRBJ1-5	.	CASSTPRTGPMIYSNQPQHF	TGTGCCAGTAGTACCCCTCGGACAGGGCCCATGATATATAGCAATCAGCCCCAGCATTTT
.	TRBV2	TRBJ2-3	.	CASSDDPHGGGSTDTQYF	TGTGCCAGCAGTGATGACCCTCACGGAGGCGGGAGCACAGATACGCAGTATTTT
.	TRBV4-1	TRBJ2-2	.	CASSQQENTGELFF	TGCGCCAGCAGCCAACAGGAGAACACCGGGGAGCTGTTTTTT
.	TRBV29-1	TRBJ2-2	.	CSVGEAGELFF	TGCAGCGTTGGGGAGGCCGGGGAGCTGTTTTTT
TRBD1	TRBV3-1/TRBV3-2	TRBJ1-3	.	CASSPQYTGGSGNTIYF	TGTGCCAGCAGCCCCCAATACACAGGGGGCTCTGGAAACACCATATATTTT
.	TRBV5-1	TRBJ2-2	.	CASSLAAGSAGELFF	TGCGCCAGCAGCTTGGCGGCGGGAAGTGCCGGGGAGCTGTTTTTT
.	TRBV6-5	TRBJ2-3	once	CASSYGPRTDTQYF	TGTGCCAGCAGTTATGGGCCCCGCACAGATACGCAGTATTTT
TRBD1	TRBV6-5	TRBJ2-1	few	CASPGTGLHEQFF	TGTGCCAGCCCCGGGACAGGGTTACATGAGCAGTTCTTC
TRBD1	TRBV25-1	TRBJ2-1	few	CASSMGTGLEQFF	TGTGCCAGCAGTATGGGGACAGGGTTGGAGCAGTTCTTC
TRBD2	TRBV7-2	TRBJ2-1	.	CASSSGLAPRASNEQFF	TGTGCCAGCAGCTCCGGACTAGCCCCGAGGGCCTCCAATGAGCAGTTCTTC